This T cell receptor beta chain stems from a study of T cell changes during pregnancy in multiple sclerosis (dated by TCRdb to between 2017 and 2020). At the level of the whole study: The study examined how the T cell repertoire changed over the course of pregnancy in women with multiple sclerosis.

The CDR3 runs 16 amino acids, cysteine and phenylalanine included. Only the CDR3 portion is preserved as DNA: 48 bases, with reading frame beginning at the first base. V ends up 3 bases short and J 4 bases short, with an unmatched junction base count of 7. Sequences SGHDT (CDR1) and YYEEEE (CDR2) are obtained from the germline V gene. With respect to this clone: The antigen this receptor binds is unknown. Base-call qualities are not available, and no considerably larger clone is one nucleotide away.

The library relied on the immunoSEQ multiplex PCR assay. The immuneACCESS repertoire file appears here via TCRdb, limited to in-frame rearrangements. These files lack a portion of the clones; in checked studies, under half of the deficit traces to unresolved V genes, and the cause of the others is not known. This sample holds under 50,000 clones; 92% were observed only once. Roughly a quarter of the sample belongs to the ten largest clones. This clonotype was obtained from a female donor with multiple sclerosis, enrolled in a pregnancy study. The sample here was CD8+ T cells from peripheral blood mononuclear cells, taken before pregnancy. The chain uses TRBV5-6 and TRBJ2-5; TRBD1 aligns with 12 central bases. The sequenced DNA: TGTGCCAGCAGCTCCCGACCGGGACAGGGGGCAGAGACCCAGTACTTC. Its protein reads: CASSSRPGQGAETQYF.